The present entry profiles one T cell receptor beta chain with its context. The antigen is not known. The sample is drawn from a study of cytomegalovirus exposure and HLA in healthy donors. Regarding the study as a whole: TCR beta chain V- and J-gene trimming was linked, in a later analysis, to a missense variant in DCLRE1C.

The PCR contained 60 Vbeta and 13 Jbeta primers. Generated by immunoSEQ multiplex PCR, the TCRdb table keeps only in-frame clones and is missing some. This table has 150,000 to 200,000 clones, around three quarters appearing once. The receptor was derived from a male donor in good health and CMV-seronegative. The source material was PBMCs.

The chain's CDR3 is CASLGQHTEAFF. Here the CDR3 DNA reads TGTGCCAGCTTGGGGCAGCACACTGAAGCTTTCTTT. The V and J genes are TRBV28 and TRBJ1-1, with D maybe TRBD1 (5 bases). From germline, CDR1 is MDHEN and CDR2 SYDVKM. Deletions cut 8 bases from V and 3 bases from J, with 10 bases between. The CDR3 contains 12 residues.